Below, 29 T cell receptor beta chains from the same sample are listed, as sequenced in a study of blood T cell repertoires in COVID-19. TCRdb keeps only in-frame clones here, not all; method: immunoSEQ multiplex PCR. The profile shows 100,000 to 150,000 clones, 70% to 90% of them singletons. The specimen sequenced was peripheral blood. The receptors derive from a human donor in a cohort sampled during active COVID-19.

The CDR3 coding sequence is TGTGCCAGCAGCTCGACAGGGGGCAATCAGCCCCAGCATTTT. Translating gives CASSSTGGNQPQHF. V gene TRBV7-9 combines with J gene TRBJ1-5; TRBD1 matches 8 bases. Germline V gene sequence: CDR1 SEHNR, CDR2 FQNEAQ (reference sequence). V was pared by 4 bases and J by 2 bases, with 1 base of the junction left unmatched. This CDR3 spans 14 amino acids. Together with reference TRBV7-9 and TRBJ1-5, the CDR3 gives the full variable domain: DTGVSQNPRHKITKRGQNVTFRCDPISEHNRLYWYRQTLGQGPEFLTYFQNEAQLEKSRLLSDRFSAERPKGSFSTLEIQRTEQGDSAMYLCASSSTGGNQPQHFGDGTRLSIL.

The CDR3 region is CASSFQGTTNYNEQFF. The CDR3 coding sequence is TGTGCCAGCAGTTTTCAGGGGACTACTAACTACAATGAGCAGTTCTTC. The chain couples TRBV28 to TRBJ2-1, with a weak D call TRBD2 (7 bases). Germline CDR1 is MDHEN and CDR2 is SYDVKM. The CDR3 is made up of 16 amino acids. V was shortened by 3 bases and J by 3 bases, with 15 bases between the two germline ends.

CDR3 residues: CSASNPSFEQYF. The CDR3 bases are TGCAGTGCCAGTAATCCGAGCTTCGAGCAGTACTTC. The rearrangement links TRBV20-1 to TRBJ2-7; D unclear. CDR3 length: 12 amino acids. CDR1 and CDR2 (germline): DFQATT, SNEGSKA (reference sequence). V was clipped by 6 bases and J by 6 bases, with 15 bases between them.

This chain uses TRBV2 with TRBJ2-1; the D is unclear. Per germline, CDR1 SNHLY and CDR2 FYNNEI. V shed 7 bases and J shed 8 bases, with 15 bases lying between them. The CDR3 is 13 residues long. The CDR3 sequence: CASKADYGDEQFF. The DNA of the CDR3 is TGTGCCAGCAAGGCGGATTATGGCGATGAGCAGTTCTTC. The entire variable domain, with the rest obtained from reference TRBV2 and TRBJ2-1, is as follows: EPEVTQTPSHQVTQMGQEVILRCVPISNHLYFYWYRQILGQKVEFLVSFYNNEISEKSEIFDDQFSVERPDGSNFTLKIRSTKLEDSAMYFCASKADYGDEQFFGPGTRLTVL.

The gene calls are TRBV5-1 and TRBJ2-7; 8 bases map to TRBD2. Germline V gene lookup returns CDR1 SGHRS and CDR2 YFSETQ. The trim removed 4 bases at V and 3 bases at J, leaving 3 bases unmatched. The CDR3 loop spans 13 amino acids. CDR3 in amino acids: CASSRTSSYEQYF. The CDR3 nucleotides read TGCGCCAGCAGCCGGACTAGCAGCTACGAGCAGTACTTC.

The V call is TRBV28, the J call TRBJ2-1; D is possibly TRBD1 (6 bases). This CDR3 has 19 residues. V lost 0 bases and J lost 7, with 25 bases in between. Germline V gene lookup returns CDR1 MDHEN and CDR2 SYDVKM. The CDR3 spells CASSLWALRVRNQGNEQFF. In DNA form, the CDR3 reads TGTGCCAGCAGTTTATGGGCGTTACGGGTTAGAAATCAGGGGAATGAGCAGTTCTTC.

V usage is TRBV6-4 and J usage is TRBJ2-1, with a tentative D call TRBD2 (5 bases). CDR1 and CDR2 from the germline V gene are MRHNA and SNTAGT. The CDR3 loop spans 14 amino acids. Trimming left V 5 bases short and J 10 bases short, with 18 bases between. CDR3 amino acids: CASSPTASSGEQFF. The CDR3 bases are TGTGCCAGCAGTCCCACGGCCTCGTCGGGGGAGCAGTTCTTC.

The chain uses TRBV25-1 and TRBJ2-7, with 15 bases identical to TRBD2. V was pared by 4 bases and J by 11 bases, with 6 bases of the junction left unmatched. The CDR3 runs to 14 residues. Germline V gene lookup returns CDR1 MGHDK and CDR2 SYGVNS. As DNA, the CDR3 is TGTGCCAGCAGTGGGGGACTAGCGGGAGGAGTGGAGTACTTC. Encoded protein: CASSGGLAGGVEYF.

The rearrangement joins TRBV14 to TRBJ2-3; tentative D call: TRBD2 (6 bases). V shed 4 bases and J shed 9 bases, with 17 bases lying between them. Germline V gene lookup returns CDR1 SGHDN and CDR2 FVKESK. The CDR3 is 14 residues long. This CDR3 reads CASSPLGGASTQYF. Written as DNA, the CDR3 is TGTGCCAGCAGCCCGCTCGGAGGGGCAAGCACGCAGTATTTT.

The chain uses TRBV7-9 and TRBJ1-5; TRBD1 aligns across 7 bases. There are 14 residues in the CDR3. Germline V CDR1 and CDR2: SEHNR, FQNEAQ (reference sequence). V dropped 5 bases and J dropped 5; count of bases not matched to a gene: 6. The CDR3: CASSAGTGDQPQHF. As DNA, the CDR3 is TGTGCCAGCAGCGCCGGTACAGGGGATCAGCCCCAGCATTTT. Combining the CDR3 with reference TRBV7-9 and TRBJ1-5 gives the whole variable domain DTGVSQNPRHKITKRGQNVTFRCDPISEHNRLYWYRQTLGQGPEFLTYFQNEAQLEKSRLLSDRFSAERPKGSFSTLEIQRTEQGDSAMYLCASSAGTGDQPQHFGDGTRLSIL.

This rearrangement joins TRBV19 to TRBJ1-1; TRBD1 matches at 7 bases. Per germline, CDR1 LNHDA and CDR2 SQIVND (reference sequence). With V trimmed by 1 base and J by 6 bases, 2 bases remained unmatched. The CDR3 has 13 amino acids. CDR3 in DNA: TGTGCCAGTAGTATAGGAGGGGGCGCTGAAGCTTTCTTT. Residues: CASSIGGGAEAFF.

The chain carries TRBV28 and TRBJ1-4; D is possibly TRBD1 (6 bases). CDR3 length equals 15 residues. Germline CDR1 MDHEN, CDR2 SYDVKM. V lost 5 bases and J lost 8, with 18 bases in between. The CDR3 coding sequence is TGTGCCAGCAGTCAACTGGTAGGGGGAACCGAAAAACTGTTTTTT. As protein: CASSQLVGGTEKLFF.

The chain combines TRBV11-2 with TRBJ2-1; 9 bases are shared with TRBD2. V dropped 5 bases and J dropped 6; count of bases not matched to a gene: 5. CDR1 is SGHAT and CDR2 is FQNNGV in the germline V gene. This CDR3 spans 14 amino acids. CDR3 in DNA: TGTGCCAGCAGCCCTAGCGGGACCCGCAATGAGCAGTTCTTC. Its protein product is CASSPSGTRNEQFF.

This chain's CDR3 is CASIPRPRENNEQFF. The DNA of the CDR3 is TGTGCCAGCATCCCCCGCCCAAGAGAAAACAATGAGCAGTTCTTC. The V call is TRBV2, the J call TRBJ2-1; D uncertain. Germline V lookup: CDR1 SNHLY, CDR2 FYNNEI. This CDR3 comprises 15 residues. Trimming stripped 7 bases from V and 5 bases from J, with 18 bases between.

CDR3 protein: CASSQDPRGMGQPQHF. CDR3 sequence (DNA): TGTGCCAGCAGCCAAGATCCAAGGGGAATGGGACAGCCCCAGCATTTT. V is TRBV14 and J is TRBJ1-5; D might be TRBD1 (5 bases). The germline V gene encodes CDR1 SGHDN and CDR2 FVKESK. The CDR3 length is 16 residues. Trimming removed 0 bases from V and 7 bases from J, with 16 bases in between. The entire variable domain, with the rest obtained from reference TRBV14 and TRBJ1-5, is as follows: EAGVTQFPSHSVIEKGQTVTLRCDPISGHDNLYWYRRVMGKEIKFLLHFVKESKQDESGMPNNRFLAERTGGTYSTLKVQPAELEDSGVYFCASSQDPRGMGQPQHFGDGTRLSIL.

V is TRBV6-5 and J is TRBJ2-7; D is perhaps TRBD1 (6 bases). V was shortened by 6 bases and J by 0 bases, with 12 bases between the two germline ends. This CDR3 spans 14 amino acids. The germline V gene has CDR1 MNHEY and CDR2 SVGAGI. CDR3 sequence: CASRPSQGSYEQYF. The CDR3 DNA follows: TGTGCCAGCAGACCCTCACAGGGCTCCTACGAGCAGTACTTC.

The rearrangement links TRBV3-1 (or the pseudogene TRBV3-2) to TRBJ1-2, with D maybe TRBD1 (5 bases). The CDR3 runs 13 residues. The V end lost 4 bases, the J end lost 3 bases, and 9 bases lay between the germline ends. Germline loops: CDR1 LGHDT, CDR2 YNNKEL (reference sequence). CDR3 nucleotide sequence: TGTGCCAGCAGCCTCAGGGACTACTATGGCTACACCTTC. Its protein is CASSLRDYYGYTF.

This clone was recorded only once. This rearrangement joins TRBV5-4 to TRBJ2-2, with a tentative D call TRBD2 (5 bases). Between the trimmed V and J ends, which lost 0 bases and 3 bases, there was a span of 12 bases. This CDR3 has 16 amino acids. Germline V gene lookup returns CDR1 SGHNT and CDR2 YYREEE (reference sequence). CDR3 sequence (DNA): TGTGCCAGCAGCTTGGGCAGCGGCAGACACACCGGGGAGCTGTTTTTT. Its translation is CASSLGSGRHTGELFF.

The chain has TRBV3-1 (or the pseudogene TRBV3-2) and TRBJ2-2; the match to TRBD2 covers 7 bases. Unmatched junction bases numbered 4, after V lost 5 bases and J lost 1 base. The CDR3 loop spans 15 amino acids. Germline V gene lookup returns CDR1 LGHDT and CDR2 YNNKEL (reference sequence). This chain's CDR3 is CASSNGLVNTGELFF. The DNA for the CDR3 is TGTGCCAGCAGCAATGGACTAGTGAACACCGGGGAGCTGTTTTTT.

The genes are TRBV4-2 and TRBJ2-1; 9 bases are shared with TRBD2. J gave up 4 bases and V 1 base, and 5 bases lay outside the gene matches. The CDR3 consists of 16 residues. Germline V gene lookup returns CDR1 LGHNA and CDR2 YNFKEQ. In DNA, the CDR3 is TGTGCCAGCAGCCAAGGGGGAGCGGGGGGATACAATGAGCAGTTCTTC. It yields the protein CASSQGGAGGYNEQFF.

V and J are TRBV18 and TRBJ2-3; no clear D. CDR1 and CDR2 (germline): KGHSH, LQKENI. The ends were cut back, 0 bases at V and 6 bases at J, with 10 bases in the middle. This CDR3 region has 14 residues. DNA of the CDR3: TGTGCCAGCTCACCACCCACTTCCCTGGATACGCAGTATTTT. Its protein is CASSPPTSLDTQYF.

This clone has a single count. This chain joins TRBV5-4 and TRBJ2-5, with 16 bases fitting TRBD2. Germline V gene data show CDR1 as SGHNT and CDR2 as YYREEE (reference sequence). Trimming cost V 3 bases and J 3 bases; bases outside gene matches: 8. The CDR3 spans 18 residues. Written as DNA, the CDR3 is TGTGCCAGCAGCTCTACCCGGGGACTAGCGGGAGGGAAAGAGACCCAGTACTTC. It yields the protein CASSSTRGLAGGKETQYF.

This rearrangement joins TRBV19 to TRBJ1-1; D possibly corresponds to TRBD1 (5 bases). Per germline, CDR1 LNHDA and CDR2 SQIVND (reference sequence). V was shortened by 3 bases and J by 0 bases, with 14 bases between the two germline ends. The CDR3 spans 16 residues. CDR3 sequence: CASSILLGQLNTEAFF. Here the CDR3 DNA reads TGTGCCAGTAGTATCCTATTGGGGCAGCTGAACACTGAAGCTTTCTTT.

The CDR3 nucleotides are TGCAGCGGAGCGGGAGGGCCAAACACCGGGGAGCTGTTTTTT. It translates to CSGAGGPNTGELFF. V is TRBV29-1 and J is TRBJ2-2, with 10 positions matching TRBD2. Germline CDR1 and CDR2: SQVTM and ANQGSEA. CDR3 size: 14 residues. V lost 7 bases, J lost 2 bases, and 4 bases stayed unmatched.

The chain recombines TRBV2 with TRBJ2-1, with D maybe TRBD2 (6 bases). CDR3 length: 12 residues. Trimming stripped 7 bases from V and 9 bases from J, with 13 bases between. CDR1 and CDR2 (germline): SNHLY, FYNNEI. CDR3 nucleotide sequence: TGTGCCAGCATGGAGGGGCTCAGTGAGCAGTTCTTC. This translates into CASMEGLSEQFF.

V and J are TRBV6-1 and TRBJ2-2; 8 bases match TRBD1. The CDR3 runs 16 residues. After removal of 6 bases from V and 2 bases from J, the junction contained 8 bases not matched to a gene. The germline gives CDR1 MNHNS, CDR2 SASEGT. The CDR3 DNA reads TGTGCCAGCAGCGAACCGGGACAGGTTAACACCGGGGAGCTGTTTTTT. It yields the protein CASSEPGQVNTGELFF.

The V call is TRBV28, the J call TRBJ1-2; D is possibly TRBD1 (6 bases). The CDR3 has 14 amino acids. Germline CDR1 is MDHEN and CDR2 is SYDVKM. The V gene lost 2 bases and the J gene lost 6 bases, with 13 bases spanning the gap. In nucleotides, the CDR3 is TGTGCCAGCAGTTTACCCGGCCCAGGGGATGGCTACACCTTC. It codes for CASSLPGPGDGYTF.

This chain connects TRBV28 to TRBJ2-3; 8 nucleotides match TRBD1. CDR1 is MDHEN, CDR2 SYDVKM, per germline. V was pared by 4 bases and J by 0 bases, with 3 bases of the junction left unmatched. The CDR3 runs 15 residues. The CDR3 region has the DNA TGTGCCAGCAGTTACAGGACAGGGAGCACAGATACGCAGTATTTT. Translated, it gives CASSYRTGSTDTQYF.

This sequence joins TRBV5-1 and TRBJ2-5, with a tentative D call TRBD1 (5 bases). CDR1 is SGHRS and CDR2 is YFSETQ in the germline V gene. Trimming shortened V by 6 bases and J by 3 bases, and 12 bases separated the two germline ends. The CDR3 runs to 13 residues. CDR3 loop: CASTRQRKETQYF. CDR3 bases: TGCGCCAGCACCCGACAGAGGAAAGAGACCCAGTACTTC.